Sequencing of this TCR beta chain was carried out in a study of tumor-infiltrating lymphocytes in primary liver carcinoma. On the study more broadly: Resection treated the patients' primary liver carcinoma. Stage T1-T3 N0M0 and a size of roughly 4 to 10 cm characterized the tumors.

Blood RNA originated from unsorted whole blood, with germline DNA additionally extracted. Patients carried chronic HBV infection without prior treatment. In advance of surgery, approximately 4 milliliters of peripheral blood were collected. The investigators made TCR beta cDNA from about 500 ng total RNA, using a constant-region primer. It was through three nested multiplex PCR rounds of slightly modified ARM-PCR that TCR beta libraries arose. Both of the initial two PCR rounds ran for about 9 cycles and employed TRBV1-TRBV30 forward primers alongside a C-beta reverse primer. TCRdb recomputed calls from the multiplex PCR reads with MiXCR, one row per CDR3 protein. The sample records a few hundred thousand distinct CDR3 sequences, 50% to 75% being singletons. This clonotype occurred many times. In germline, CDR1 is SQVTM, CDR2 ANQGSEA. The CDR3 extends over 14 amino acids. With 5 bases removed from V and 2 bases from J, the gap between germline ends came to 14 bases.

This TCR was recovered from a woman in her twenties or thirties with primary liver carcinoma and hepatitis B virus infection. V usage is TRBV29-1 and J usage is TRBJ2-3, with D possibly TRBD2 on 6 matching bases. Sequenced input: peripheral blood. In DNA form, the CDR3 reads TGCAGCGTTCGAGCGGGCGGTACCACAGATACGCAGTATTTT. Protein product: CSVRAGGTTDTQYF.